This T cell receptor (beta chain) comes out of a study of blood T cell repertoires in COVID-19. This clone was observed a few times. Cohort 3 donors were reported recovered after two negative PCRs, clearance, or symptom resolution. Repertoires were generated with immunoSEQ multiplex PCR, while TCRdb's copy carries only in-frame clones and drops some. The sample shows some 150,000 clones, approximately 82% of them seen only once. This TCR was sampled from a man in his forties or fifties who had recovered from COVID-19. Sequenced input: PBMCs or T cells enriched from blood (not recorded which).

The CDR3 loop is CASSYRDRRHYGYTF. Here the CDR3 DNA reads TGTGCCAGCAGTTACCGGGACAGGCGCCACTATGGCTACACCTTC. The chain combines TRBV6-5 with TRBJ1-2; TRBD1 matches 8 bases. Trimming cost V 2 bases and J 3 bases; bases outside gene matches: 5. CDR3 length equals 15 residues. Germline-derived CDR1 and CDR2 are MNHEY and SVGAGI.